A selection of T cell receptor beta chains follows, all from one sample in a study of blood T cell repertoires in COVID-19. Generated by immunoSEQ multiplex PCR, the TCRdb table keeps only in-frame clones and is missing some. The table records about 120,000 clones, 80% to 90% of them present only once. The sample was peripheral blood. These receptors were taken from a woman between 50 and 59 years old with active or convalescent COVID-19. The CDR3 runs from the conserved cysteine through the conserved F or W. The D gene is left open where the match is weak. Only part of the rows carry a size: once, few, many, or a class if the clone is expanded.

J gene,CDR3 length,V gene,clone size,D gene,CDR3 protein,CDR3 DNA
TRBJ2-3,14,TRBV24-1,-,TRBD1,CATSDFTGEDTQYF,TGTGCCACCAGTGATTTTACAGGGGAGGATACGCAGTATTTT
TRBJ1-2,11,TRBV29-1,-,-,CSVGGGYGYTF,TGCAGCGTGGGGGGAGGCTATGGCTACACCTTC
TRBJ2-1,13,TRBV4-3,once,-,CASSQERIREQFF,TGCGCCAGCAGCCAAGAACGGATCAGGGAGCAGTTCTTC
TRBJ1-3,16,TRBV9,-,-,CASSFGQSPSGNTIYF,TGTGCCAGCAGCTTCGGACAGTCACCCTCTGGAAACACCATATATTTT
TRBJ1-2,14,TRBV28,-,-,CASSLGSLIYGYTF,TGTGCCAGCAGTTTAGGCTCTTTAATCTATGGCTACACCTTC
TRBJ1-2,13,TRBV19,once,-,CASSGTSNYGYTF,TGTGCCAGTAGTGGGACATCGAACTATGGCTACACCTTC
TRBJ2-7,15,TRBV7-6,-,-,CASSTRGGLNHEQYF,TGTGCCAGCAGCACCCGTGGGGGGTTAAACCACGAGCAGTACTTC
TRBJ1-2,12,TRBV5-4,-,-,CASRGEDYGYTF,TGTGCCAGCAGGGGAGAAGACTATGGCTACACCTTC
TRBJ1-1,18,TRBV5-1,-,TRBD1,CASSRSPIQGYFSTEAFF,TGCGCCAGCAGCCGATCACCAATACAGGGGTACTTTAGCACTGAAGCTTTCTTT
TRBJ1-3,15,TRBV7-2,few,-,CASSLGAGGGNTIYF,TGTGCCAGCAGCTTAGGTGCGGGGGGAGGAAACACCATATATTTT
TRBJ2-7,18,TRBV4-1,-,TRBD1,CASSQDNLPGQPTYEQYF,TGCGCCAGCAGCCAAGACAACCTCCCGGGACAGCCGACCTACGAGCAGTACTTC
TRBJ2-2,15,TRBV4-2,-,-,CASSQGISRTGELFF,TGTGCCAGCAGCCAAGGCATTAGTCGGACCGGGGAGCTGTTTTTT
TRBJ1-6,16,TRBV28,-,TRBD1,CASRGGQGKGNSPLHF,TGTGCCAGCAGGGGGGGACAGGGTAAGGGGAATTCACCCCTCCACTTT
TRBJ1-5,13,TRBV5-8,-,-,CASSREYNQPQHF,TGTGCCAGCAGCCGGGAATACAATCAGCCCCAGCATTTT
TRBJ2-1,15,TRBV3-1/TRBV3-2,once,TRBD1,CASSRGTGRYNEQFF,TGTGCCAGCAGCAGGGGGACAGGGCGCTACAATGAGCAGTTCTTC
TRBJ2-7,14,TRBV6-5,once,-,CASSRIGGGNEQYF,TGTGCCAGCAGCCGAATTGGAGGGGGCAACGAGCAGTACTTC
TRBJ2-3,15,TRBV5-4,-,TRBD2,CASSFIAGAVDTQYF,TGTGCCAGCAGCTTTATAGCGGGAGCTGTAGATACGCAGTATTTT
TRBJ2-7,13,TRBV2,-,-,CASRVLEEGEQYF,TGTGCCAGCAGGGTCCTTGAGGAGGGCGAGCAGTACTTC
TRBJ1-6,15,TRBV11-2,-,-,CASSLLVQTNSPLHF,TGTGCCAGCAGCTTATTAGTACAGACAAATTCACCCCTCCACTTT
TRBJ2-3,12,TRBV5-1,-,TRBD1,CASSEGAAPQYF,TGCGCCAGCAGCGAGGGGGCAGCGCCGCAGTATTTT
TRBJ1-5,14,TRBV18,-,TRBD1,CASSPGQGDQPQHF,TGTGCCAGCTCCCCGGGACAGGGGGACCAGCCCCAGCATTTT
TRBJ1-6,14,TRBV19,-,-,CASSNPGINSPLHF,TGTGCCAGTAGTAATCCAGGGATTAATTCACCCCTCCACTTT
TRBJ1-1,16,TRBV19,-,TRBD1,CASSIRTGTWDTEAFF,TGTGCCAGTAGTATCCGGACAGGGACTTGGGACACTGAAGCTTTCTTT
TRBJ1-1,14,TRBV7-6,-,TRBD1,CASSTGGGNTEAFF,TGTGCCAGCAGCACAGGGGGCGGGAACACTGAAGCTTTCTTT
TRBJ2-2,13,TRBV3-1/TRBV3-2,-,-,CASSQPGPGELFF,TGTGCCAGCAGCCAGCCCGGTCCGGGGGAGCTGTTTTTT
TRBJ2-5,15,TRBV18,once,-,CASSPIGGPPETQYF,TGTGCCAGCTCACCGATAGGGGGTCCCCCAGAGACCCAGTACTTC
TRBJ1-1,14,TRBV4-2,-,-,CASSQDLGFTEAFF,TGTGCCAGCAGCCAAGATCTTGGCTTCACTGAAGCTTTCTTT
TRBJ2-1,15,TRBV15,-,TRBD1,CATSSKTGSNNEQFF,TGTGCCACCAGCAGTAAGACAGGGTCCAACAATGAGCAGTTCTTC
TRBJ1-4,15,TRBV15,few,TRBD1,CATSSDRGFNEKLFF,TGTGCCACCAGCAGCGACAGGGGTTTTAATGAAAAACTGTTTTTT
TRBJ1-2,14,TRBV21-1,-,-,CASKSGTGGLGYTF,TGTGCCAGCAAATCCGGGACAGGGGGTCTTGGCTACACCTTC
TRBJ2-5,13,TRBV5-1,-,-,CASSSPRDETQYF,TGCGCCAGCAGCTCCCCGCGGGACGAGACCCAGTACTTC
TRBJ1-1,15,TRBV4-2,-,-,CASSQEAGVNTEAFF,TGTGCCAGCAGCCAAGAAGCAGGGGTGAACACTGAAGCTTTCTTT
TRBJ2-3,16,TRBV7-7,-,TRBD2,CASSLSGSGGTDTQYF,TGTGCTAGCAGCTTAAGCGGGAGCGGTGGCACAGATACGCAGTATTTT
TRBJ2-2,13,TRBV18,-,-,CASSPRGSGELFF,TGTGCCAGCTCACCGCGTGGTTCCGGGGAGCTGTTTTTT
TRBJ2-7,16,TRBV6-1,-,TRBD2,CASSEIGGSASYEQYF,TGTGCCAGCAGTGAAATTGGCGGGAGCGCTTCCTACGAGCAGTACTTC
TRBJ2-7,15,TRBV19,-,TRBD1,CASSPRQGPPYEQYF,TGTGCCAGTAGTCCTCGACAGGGGCCACCCTACGAGCAGTACTTC
TRBJ2-7,12,TRBV5-4,-,-,CASSLDQNGALF,TGTGCCAGCAGCTTGGACCAAAACGGAGCTCTTTTC
TRBJ2-4,13,TRBV29-1,-,TRBD2,CSAWTSGMDIQYF,TGCAGCGCCTGGACTAGCGGAATGGACATTCAGTACTTC
TRBJ1-1,13,TRBV19,few,TRBD1,CASRGTDSTEAFF,TGTGCCAGTCGAGGGACAGACAGCACTGAAGCTTTCTTT
TRBJ2-7,15,TRBV11-2,-,TRBD2,CASRRSGASSYEQYF,TGTGCCAGCAGGCGGAGCGGGGCTAGCTCCTACGAGCAGTACTTC
TRBJ2-3,18,TRBV5-1,-,TRBD2,CASSLGVTSGMGTDTQYF,TGCGCCAGCAGCTTGGGGGTGACTAGCGGGATGGGCACAGATACGCAGTATTTT
TRBJ2-1,18,TRBV7-9,-,TRBD2,CASSLDGMVAGGIHEQFF,TGTGCCAGCAGCTTAGATGGTATGGTAGCGGGAGGAATCCATGAGCAGTTCTTC
TRBJ1-1,15,TRBV6-6,-,-,CASSTTWGGRTEAFF,TGTGCCAGCAGTACCACCTGGGGGGGGAGGACTGAAGCTTTCTTT
TRBJ1-3,14,TRBV30,-,TRBD1,CAWNRDRAGNTIYF,TGTGCCTGGAACCGGGACAGGGCTGGAAACACCATATATTTT
TRBJ2-1,13,TRBV6-5,-,TRBD1,CASRSGQEFEQFF,TGTGCCAGCAGATCGGGACAGGAATTTGAGCAGTTCTTC
TRBJ2-1,12,TRBV3-1/TRBV3-2,few,-,CASSQGSGEQFF,TGTGCCAGCAGCCAAGGGTCGGGAGAGCAGTTCTTC
TRBJ2-7,14,TRBV18,-,TRBD1,CASSPPDRFYEQYF,TGTGCCAGCTCACCACCGGACAGGTTTTACGAGCAGTACTTC
TRBJ2-5,13,TRBV5-4,-,-,CASSFAGSETQYF,TGTGCCAGCAGCTTTGCCGGGAGCGAGACCCAGTACTTC
TRBJ2-4,20,TRBV28,-,TRBD1,CASRRFTGTGGRLAKNIQYF,TGTGCCAGCAGGAGATTTACCGGGACAGGGGGACGCCTAGCCAAAAACATTCAGTACTTC
TRBJ1-3,14,TRBV6-6,-,-,CASSYMAPRNTIYF,TGTGCCAGCAGTTACATGGCACCCAGAAACACCATATATTTT
TRBJ1-3,15,TRBV6-5,-,-,CAVRAGESGRNTIYF,TGTGCCGTCCGAGCTGGGGAGAGTGGCAGAAACACCATATATTTT
TRBJ1-2,13,TRBV28,-,-,CASNLLKGHGYTF,TGTGCCAGCAACCTACTTAAGGGGCATGGCTACACCTTC
TRBJ2-7,13,TRBV27,-,-,CASRGSWPYEQYF,TGTGCCAGCCGCGGCAGCTGGCCCTACGAGCAGTACTTC
TRBJ2-7,15,TRBV7-3,-,TRBD1,CASSWTGAYEMEQYF,TGTGCCAGCAGCTGGACAGGGGCATACGAAATGGAGCAGTACTTC
TRBJ1-2,13,TRBV9,-,-,CASSVGGGGGYTF,TGTGCCAGCAGCGTAGGCGGGGGCGGCGGCTACACCTTC
TRBJ1-2,15,TRBV7-8,once,TRBD1,CASSLNPDRVHGYTF,TGTGCCAGCAGCTTAAACCCGGACAGGGTCCATGGCTACACCTTC
TRBJ2-7,15,TRBV9,-,TRBD2,CASSVGGRQPYEQYF,TGTGCCAGCAGCGTAGGCGGGAGGCAACCCTACGAGCAGTACTTC
TRBJ2-1,15,TRBV7-2,-,TRBD2,CASSLELAEREGKFF,TGTGCCAGCAGCTTAGAACTAGCGGAGAGAGAAGGAAAGTTCTTC
TRBJ2-5,14,TRBV7-3,-,-,CASSLSGSQETQYF,TGTGCCAGCAGCTTATCGGGGAGCCAAGAGACCCAGTACTTC